The 30 T cell receptor beta chains given below trace back to one sample, sequenced in a study of early T cells in non-severe SARS-CoV-2 infection. In TCRdb, the 5' RACE reads were re-called with MiXCR into one record per CDR3 protein. The sample yields about 45,000 distinct CDR3 sequences, more than 9% seen once. The material sequenced was whole blood. Source of these receptors: an adult who was a healthcare worker with PCR-confirmed SARS-CoV-2 infection or an uninfected control (not recorded which).

There are many counts of this clonotype. This chain uses TRBV5-1 with TRBJ1-1; D may be TRBD1 (5 bases). Germline V gene data show CDR1 as SGHRS and CDR2 as YFSETQ. The CDR3 is 14 amino acids. V was shortened by 5 bases and J by 3 bases, with 14 bases between the two germline ends. The CDR3 region is CASRSGGTHTEAFF. CDR3 DNA sequence: TGCGCCAGCAGATCGGGGGGTACGCACACTGAAGCTTTCTTT.

The chain has TRBV28 and TRBJ2-2; no clear D gene. V gave up 4 bases and J gave up 3 bases, with 9 bases separating them. In germline, CDR1 is MDHEN, CDR2 SYDVKM. The CDR3 extends over 14 amino acids. The CDR3: CASSWQRHTGELFF. The CDR3 DNA is TGTGCCAGCAGTTGGCAGAGACACACCGGGGAGCTGTTTTTT.

This clonotype was observed a handful of times. The junction does not match germline at one end; this may be a read error. This chain joins TRBV5-6 and TRBJ2-7; possible D gene TRBD1, 5 bases. Germline-derived CDR1 and CDR2 are SGHDT and YYEEEE. This CDR3 is 13 amino acids long. Here the CDR3 DNA reads TGTGCCAGCAGCCAGGACATCTCCAACGAGCAGTACTTC. This encodes CASSQDISNEQYF.

Many counts were recorded for this clonotype. The rearrangement links TRBV6-6 to TRBJ1-2; the D gene is possibly TRBD1 (5 bases). This CDR3 region has 16 residues. Germline assignment: CDR1 MNHNY and CDR2 SVGAGI (reference sequence). The V end lost 0 bases, the J end lost 4 bases, and 15 bases lay between the germline ends. In DNA form, the CDR3 reads TGTGCCAGCAGTTACTCCCAAACGGACACTAGCTATGGCTACACCTTC. It is translated as CASSYSQTDTSYGYTF.

This clonotype was counted ten times or more. The chain links TRBV23-1 to TRBJ2-5, with 8 bases aligning to TRBD1. TRBV23-1 belongs to the ORF category, with a function that is uncertain. CDR3 size: 14 residues. J lost 3 bases, V lost 2 bases, and 2 bases had no gene match. The DNA for the CDR3 is TGCGCCAGCAGTCAAAAACAGGGGGAAGAGACCCAGTACTTC. Its translation: CASSQKQGEETQYF.

This clonotype was observed at least ten times. The V gene is TRBV6-6, the J gene TRBJ1-2; D is perhaps TRBD1 (6 bases). V was cut by 7 bases and J by 5 bases, with 17 bases left in between. This CDR3 region has 14 residues. In germline, CDR1 is MNHNY, CDR2 SVGAGI (reference sequence). The CDR3 loop is CASTRGRDIYGYTF. The CDR3, as DNA: TGTGCCAGCACTAGGGGTCGGGACATATATGGCTACACCTTC.

This clonotype showed up many times. The V call is TRBV4-3, the J call TRBJ2-5; perhaps TRBD2 as D (6 bases). This CDR3 spans 16 amino acids. Germline V gives CDR1 LGHNA, CDR2 YSLEER. V shed 2 bases and J shed 1 base, with 14 bases lying between them. CDR3 in DNA: TGCGCCAGCAGCCAAACCTCCGGGACTCTCCAAGAGACCCAGTACTTC. This gives the protein CASSQTSGTLQETQYF.

At least ten counts were recorded for this clonotype. This rearrangement joins TRBV6-1 to TRBJ1-1, with a weak D call TRBD1 (6 bases). Germline V lookup: CDR1 MNHNS, CDR2 SASEGT. CDR3 size: 17 residues. V was trimmed by 8 bases and J by 1 base, leaving 23 bases between them. In DNA form, the CDR3 reads TGTGCCAGCGGACAAAAGGACAGTCTTGAAGGGAACACTGAAGCTTTCTTT. This translates into CASGQKDSLEGNTEAFF.

The genes are TRBV12-3 or TRBV12-4 and TRBJ2-1, with 8 bases matching TRBD2. With V trimmed by 5 bases and J by 4 bases, 7 bases remained unmatched. The CDR3 contains 15 residues. The CDR3 DNA follows: TGTGCCAGCAGTCCGTTAGCGGGGCAATACAATGAGCAGTTCTTC. Translated, it gives CASSPLAGQYNEQFF.

This clonotype was counted a single time. The junction shows a germline mismatch at one end, possibly a read error. V gene TRBV7-8 combines with J gene TRBJ2-7, with D perhaps matching TRBD1 or TRBD2 (5 bases each). CDR3 length: 12 residues. Per the germline V gene, CDR1 is SGHVS and CDR2 is FQNEAQ. DNA of the CDR3: TGTGCCAGCAGCTCCTCCGGGACGCCGCCTAACTTC. The encoded protein is CASSSSGTPPNF. The full variable domain, completed using reference TRBV7-8 and TRBJ2-7, is GAGVSQSPRYKVAKRGQDVALRCDPISGHVSLFWYQQALGQGPEFLTYFQNEAQLDKSGLPSDRFFAERPEGSVSTLKIQRTQQEDSAVYLCASSSSGTPPNFGPGTRLTVT.

This clonotype appeared a few times. Here the CDR3 DNA reads TGTGCCAGCAGCCAAGGCTTTCGGGTTGGGAGCACCGGGGAGCTGTTTTTT. As protein: CASSQGFRVGSTGELFF. This sequence joins TRBV3-1 and TRBJ2-2; the D gene is possibly TRBD2 (5 bases). The V and J ends lost 1 base and 4 bases respectively, with 16 bases between them. The CDR3 totals 17 residues. Per the germline V gene, CDR1 is LGHDT and CDR2 is YNNKEL (reference sequence).

The chain links TRBV4-2 to TRBJ2-7, with 8 positions matching TRBD1. CDR1 and CDR2 from the germline V gene are LGHNA and YNFKEQ. This CDR3 is built from 17 residues. V lost 0 bases to trimming and J lost 6 bases; unmatched junction nucleotides: 13. The DNA for the CDR3 is TGTGCCAGCAGCCAAGATTTTACTGGCAGGGGGCCCTCCGAGCAGTACTTC. Translation gives CASSQDFTGRGPSEQYF.

This clonotype was observed many times. J is TRBJ2-1 and V is TRBV29-1; D might be TRBD2 (5 bases). V lost 5 bases and J lost 7, with 6 bases in between. Germline V lookup: CDR1 SQVTM, CDR2 ANQGSEA. The CDR3 consists of 10 residues. This CDR3 is CSVRGNEQFF. The CDR3 nucleotides read TGCAGCGTTAGAGGGAATGAGCAGTTCTTC.

This clonotype was seen at least ten times. V is TRBV5-1 and J is TRBJ1-1; D is unresolved. V shed 0 bases and J shed 2 bases, with 11 bases lying between them. The germline gives CDR1 SGHRS, CDR2 YFSETQ. This CDR3 has 15 residues. The CDR3 coding sequence is TGCGCCAGCAGCTTGGAGGGCAGAACAAACACTGAAGCTTTCTTT. Translation: CASSLEGRTNTEAFF.

This clonotype was seen repeatedly, ten times or more. This chain uses TRBV3-2 with TRBJ2-7. TRBV3-2 is described as a pseudogene. The CDR3 extends over 11 amino acids. CDR3 sequence: CASSPPLEQYF. For the CDR3, the DNA is TGTGCCAGCAGCCCTCCACTCGAGCAGTACTTC.

Only a few counts were recorded for this clonotype. The chain couples TRBV30 to TRBJ2-1; 10 bases map to TRBD2. V was clipped by 3 bases and J by 3 bases; unmatched bases: 5. The CDR3 is made up of 15 amino acids. Per germline, CDR1 GTSNPN and CDR2 SVGIG (reference sequence). The CDR3 DNA follows: TGTGCCTGGAGCCCGCGGACTAGCGGCTACAATGAGCAGTTCTTC. Translation: CAWSPRTSGYNEQFF.

Ten or more counts support this clonotype. Here the CDR3 DNA reads TGCAGCGTTGGACTCGGGCTAGCGGGAGCCCAAACCTACAATGAGCAGTTCTTC. This translates into CSVGLGLAGAQTYNEQFF. V gene TRBV29-1 combines with J gene TRBJ2-1, with TRBD2 matching 10 bases. J lost 2 bases, V lost 4 bases, and 14 bases had no gene match. CDR3 length: 18 amino acids. CDR1 SQVTM and CDR2 ANQGSEA come from the germline V gene.

This clonotype came up a few times. V usage is TRBV6-2 or TRBV6-3 and J usage is TRBJ2-1, with D uncertain. This CDR3 contains 11 residues. V shed 2 bases and J shed 9 bases, with 5 bases lying between them. From germline, CDR1 is MNHEY and CDR2 SVGEGT. The CDR3 here is CASSYGGEQFF. CDR3 DNA: TGTGCCAGCAGTTACGGTGGTGAGCAGTTCTTC.

The table lists this clonotype with a few counts. The chain links TRBV24-1 to TRBJ2-3, with 10 bases lining up with TRBD1. J lost 3 bases, V lost 7 bases, and 3 bases had no gene match. The CDR3 is 14 amino acids. Per the germline V gene, CDR1 is KGHDR and CDR2 is SFDVKD. CDR3 bases: TGTGCCACCAGGGGACAGGGGCGGACAGATACGCAGTATTTT. Amino acid sequence: CATRGQGRTDTQYF.

The chain links TRBV12-3 or TRBV12-4 to TRBJ1-1; possible D gene TRBD1, 6 bases. This CDR3 is built from 14 residues. Trimming took off 5 bases at V and 0 bases at J, with 10 bases between the two ends. CDR3 region: CASSIRTVNTEAFF. CDR3 bases: TGTGCCAGCAGTATTCGGACAGTGAACACTGAAGCTTTCTTT.

This clonotype was found a few times. The chain couples TRBV7-2 to TRBJ2-3; D unclear. CDR1 and CDR2 from the germline V gene are SGHTA and FQGNSA. V was shortened by 0 bases and J by 0 bases, with 4 bases between the two germline ends. This CDR3 has 14 residues. The CDR3 is CASSLAHSTDTQYF. In DNA, the CDR3 is TGTGCCAGCAGCTTAGCCCACAGCACAGATACGCAGTATTTT.

This clonotype was observed at least ten times. The CDR3: CSVEEQTATEAFF. CDR3 nucleotide sequence: TGCAGCGTTGAAGAACAGACAGCAACTGAAGCTTTCTTT. The chain is built from TRBV29-1 and TRBJ1-1; D is possibly TRBD1 (5 bases). The CDR3 has 13 residues. Trimming shortened V by 0 bases and J by 5 bases, and 10 bases separated the two germline ends. Germline V gene sequence: CDR1 SQVTM, CDR2 ANQGSEA.

This clonotype was detected a few times. The genes are TRBV28 and TRBJ2-7; D perhaps matches TRBD1 (5 bases). Trimming took off 6 bases at V and 2 bases at J, with 8 bases between the two ends. The CDR3 consists of 12 residues. Germline V gene data show CDR1 as MDHEN and CDR2 as SYDVKM. DNA of the CDR3: TGTGCCAGCAGGGACACTGCCTACGAGCAGTACTTC. Amino acids: CASRDTAYEQYF.

This clonotype has a count of ten or more. This chain joins TRBV6-1 and TRBJ2-2, with 9 positions matching TRBD1. The J segment lost 5 bases and the V segment lost 10 bases, leaving 8 bases of the junction unmatched. Germline V CDR1 and CDR2: MNHNS, SASEGT. The CDR3 covers 14 residues. The DNA of the CDR3 is TGTGCCATGAGCCGGGACAGGGCTACCGGGGAGCTGTTTTTT. It specifies CAMSRDRATGELFF.

This clonotype was recorded many times. The chain employs TRBV27 and TRBJ1-2; D possibly corresponds to TRBD1 (6 bases). Germline V CDR1 and CDR2: MNHEY, SMNVEV (reference sequence). V lost 5 bases and J lost 2, with 12 bases in between. The CDR3 loop spans 14 amino acids. The CDR3 loop reads CASSPGTSNYGYTF. The CDR3, as DNA: TGTGCCAGCAGTCCGGGGACATCAAACTATGGCTACACCTTC.

This clonotype has a count of ten or more. This chain links TRBV4-1 with TRBJ2-3; 13 bases match TRBD2. Germline V gives CDR1 MGHRA, CDR2 YSYEKL. The J segment lost 0 bases and the V segment lost 3 bases, leaving 12 bases of the junction unmatched. CDR3 length equals 20 residues. CDR3 region: CASSQAGLAGQRASTDTQYF. The DNA of the CDR3 is TGCGCCAGCAGCCAGGCGGGACTAGCGGGGCAACGCGCTAGCACAGATACGCAGTATTTT.

This clonotype turned up a few times. The chain joins TRBV28 to TRBJ2-7, with 12 bases that match TRBD2. J lost 4 bases, V lost 7 bases, and 11 bases had no gene match. There are 16 residues in the CDR3. The germline CDR1 and CDR2 sequences are MDHEN and SYDVKM. CDR3: CASTTPGLAGAYEQYF. The DNA of the CDR3 is TGTGCCAGCACCACCCCGGGACTAGCGGGCGCTTACGAGCAGTACTTC.

This clonotype was counted many times. CDR3 in amino acids: CASSSAGNQETQYF. The CDR3, as DNA: TGTGCCAGTAGTAGTGCGGGGAACCAAGAGACCCAGTACTTC. The rearrangement uses TRBV19 and TRBJ2-5, with D possibly TRBD2 on 6 matching bases. The CDR3 covers 14 residues. V was trimmed by 4 bases and J by 0 bases, leaving 9 bases between them. CDR1 and CDR2 from the germline V gene are LNHDA and SQIVND (reference sequence).

This clonotype appeared many times. The V and J genes are TRBV5-4 and TRBJ2-3; D gene uncertain. The V gene lost 4 bases and the J gene lost 2 bases, with 11 bases spanning the gap. Germline V gives CDR1 SGHNT, CDR2 YYREEE (reference sequence). There are 14 residues in the CDR3. CDR3 bases: TGTGCCAGCAGCCCTCCCTTCGTCACAGATACGCAGTATTTT. This translates into CASSPPFVTDTQYF. The full variable domain, in which reference TRBV5-4 and TRBJ2-3 provide the parts outside the CDR3, is ETGVTQSPTHLIKTRGQQVTLRCSSQSGHNTVSWYQQALGQGPQFIFQYYREEENGRGNFPPRFSGLQFPNYSSELNVNALELDDSALYLCASSPPFVTDTQYFGPGTRLTVL.

This clonotype was detected ten times or more. The chain has TRBV9 and TRBJ1-6, with D hard to call. CDR3 length: 13 residues. V dropped 3 bases and J dropped 10 bases, with 11 bases sitting between them. Looked up from germline, CDR1 is SGDLS and CDR2 is YYNGEE. The CDR3 protein is CASSAASGSPLHF. The CDR3 DNA reads TGTGCCAGCAGCGCCGCCAGTGGATCACCCCTCCACTTT.